These T cell receptor beta chains were read from a single sample in a study of T-cell memory formation after mild COVID-19. TCRdb processed the 5' RACE reads anew with MiXCR; each CDR3 protein has one entry. The sample has about 57,000 distinct CDR3 sequences, less than 15% seen once. The specimen was PBMCs or a T cell subset sorted from them (not recorded which). These receptors were taken from a man younger than 35 who had mild COVID-19 (a few samples of this study predate the infection). Cell type and time point are not known. CDR3s include the opening cysteine and the closing phenylalanine or tryptophan. The D gene is left open where the match is weak. Clone size appears in some rows only: once, few, many, or a class for an expanded clone.

abundance	v_gene	d_gene	len	j_gene	CDR3aa	CDR3nt
few	TRBV6-2/TRBV6-3	-	14	TRBJ2-5	CATTIDRDQETQYF	TGTGCCACTACCATCGATAGGGATCAAGAGACCCAGTACTTC
-	TRBV20-1	-	14	TRBJ1-6	CSAKGPSYNSPLHF	TGCAGTGCTAAGGGGCCCTCCTATAATTCACCCCTCCACTTT
few	TRBV7-2	-	14	TRBJ1-1	CASSLAGASTEAFF	TGTGCCAGCAGCCTGGCAGGGGCAAGCACTGAAGCTTTCTTT
many	TRBV4-3	TRBD2	19	TRBJ2-3	CASSQDRRASGGWADTQYF	TGCGCCAGCAGCCAAGATCGGAGGGCTAGCGGGGGGTGGGCAGATACGCAGTATTTT
few	TRBV19	TRBD1	15	TRBJ2-2	CASSPQGASTGELFF	TGTGCCAGTAGCCCACAGGGGGCTTCGACCGGGGAGCTGTTTTTT
many	TRBV7-6	TRBD2	16	TRBJ2-2	CASSLLAGAGTGELFF	TGTGCCAGCAGCCTCCTAGCGGGGGCTGGAACCGGGGAGCTGTTTTTT
medium-sized	TRBV2	TRBD1	14	TRBJ1-1	CASSGRQGSTEAFF	TGTGCCAGCAGTGGCAGACAGGGTAGCACTGAAGCTTTCTTT
many	TRBV6-4	TRBD1	14	TRBJ2-3	CASSGTGGTDTQYF	TGTGCCAGCAGTGGGACAGGGGGCACAGATACGCAGTATTTT
few	TRBV2	-	11	TRBJ2-5	CASTQLETQYF	TGTGCCAGCACACAGTTAGAGACCCAGTACTTC
-	TRBV7-9	TRBD2	13	TRBJ2-1	CASSLGGVNEQFF	TGTGCCAGCAGCTTGGGGGGGGTTAATGAGCAGTTCTTC
-	TRBV10-3	-	14	TRBJ2-1	CAISESTSYNEQFF	TGTGCCATCAGTGAGTCAACCTCCTACAATGAGCAGTTCTTC
-	TRBV15	-	13	TRBJ1-1	CATSPTPNTEAFF	TGTGCCACCAGCCCGACACCGAACACTGAAGCTTTCTTT
few	TRBV7-3	-	15	TRBJ2-2	CASSFQGANTGELFF	TGTGCCAGCAGCTTTCAGGGCGCGAACACCGGGGAGCTGTTTTTT
-	TRBV12-3/TRBV12-4	-	19	TRBJ1-5	CASTDPAAGYTSGNQPQHF	TGTGCCAGCACCGATCCCGCTGCAGGGTACACATCAGGCAATCAGCCCCAGCATTTT
few	TRBV20-1	-	12	TRBJ2-3	CSAFWPGDTQYF	TGCAGTGCTTTCTGGCCGGGCGATACGCAGTATTTT
-	TRBV4-3	-	15	TRBJ2-3	CASSQVLLVPDTQYF	TGCGCCAGCAGCCAAGTTCTCCTAGTTCCAGATACGCAGTATTTT
-	TRBV13	TRBD1	14	TRBJ1-2	CASSLQGQGDGYTF	TGTGCCAGCAGCTTACAGGGACAGGGAGATGGCTACACCTTC
few	TRBV5-1	TRBD1	15	TRBJ2-5	CAGSIGTGGAETQYF	TGCGCGGGCAGCATCGGGACAGGGGGCGCGGAGACCCAGTACTTC
many	TRBV4-1	-	13	TRBJ2-7	CASSHSFRYEQYF	TGCGCCAGCAGCCATTCGTTCCGTTACGAGCAGTACTTC
few	TRBV25-1	TRBD2	13	TRBJ2-1	CASRGAGVNEQFF	TGTGCCAGCAGAGGAGCGGGGGTGAATGAGCAGTTCTTC
few	TRBV5-4	TRBD2	16	TRBJ2-3	CASSLWNGGAGDTQYF	TGTGCCAGCAGCTTATGGAACGGGGGGGCTGGAGATACGCAGTATTTT
-	TRBV9	TRBD2	16	TRBJ2-3	CASSPQAGGPGDTQYF	TGTGCCAGCAGCCCCCAGGCGGGGGGGCCTGGAGATACGCAGTATTTT
many	TRBV30	-	15	TRBJ1-2	CAWRGWDVSNYGYTF	TGTGCCTGGAGGGGCTGGGACGTCTCCAACTATGGCTACACCTTC
-	TRBV6-2/TRBV6-3	-	15	TRBJ2-7	CASSYSKDNSYEQYF	TGTGCCAGCAGTTACTCGAAGGACAACTCCTACGAGCAGTACTTC
many	TRBV4-3	-	17	TRBJ1-5	CASSQDPAGNSNQPQHF	TGCGCCAGCAGCCAAGACCCGGCGGGCAATAGCAATCAGCCCCAGCATTTT
many	TRBV6-2/TRBV6-3	-	13	TRBJ2-7	CASMWAAGNEQYF	TGTGCCAGCATGTGGGCGGCGGGGAACGAGCAGTACTTC